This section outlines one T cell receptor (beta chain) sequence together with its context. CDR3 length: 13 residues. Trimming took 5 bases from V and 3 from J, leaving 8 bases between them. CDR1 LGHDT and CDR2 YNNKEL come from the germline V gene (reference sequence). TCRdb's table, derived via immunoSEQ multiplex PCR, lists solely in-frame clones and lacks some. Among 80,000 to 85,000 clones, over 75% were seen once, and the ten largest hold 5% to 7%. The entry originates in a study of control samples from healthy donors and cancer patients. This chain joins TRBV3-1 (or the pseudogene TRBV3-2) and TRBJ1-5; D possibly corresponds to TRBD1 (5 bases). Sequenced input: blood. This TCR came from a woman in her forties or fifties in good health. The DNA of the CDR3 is TGTGCCAGCAGCGACAGTTTCAATCAGCCCCAGCATTTT. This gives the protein CASSDSFNQPQHF.